Presented here are 15 T cell receptor beta chains from one specimen sequenced in a study of blood T cell repertoires in COVID-19. Profiled with immunoSEQ multiplex PCR; TCRdb holds only in-frame clones, not every one. The repertoire holds some 250,000 clones, with 82% as singletons. Sequencing used peripheral blood. Source of these receptors: a woman aged 55 to 70 with active or convalescent COVID-19.

The chain recombines TRBV7-2 with TRBJ2-2; TRBD2 aligns across 12 bases. CDR3 size: 16 residues. V lost 5 bases and J lost 4; bases outside the gene matches: 5. Germline CDR1 and CDR2: SGHTA and FQGNSA. The CDR3, as DNA: TGTGCCAGCAGCCCCCTAGCGGGGGGGGCCACCGGGGAGCTGTTTTTT. This translates into CASSPLAGGATGELFF.

This clone was detected only a few times. V is TRBV3-1 (or the pseudogene TRBV3-2) and J is TRBJ1-2, with 10 bases matching TRBD1. This CDR3 is built from 15 residues. The germline V gene encodes CDR1 LGHDT and CDR2 YNNKEL (reference sequence). After removal of 1 base from V and 4 bases from J, the junction contained 3 bases not matched to a gene. CDR3 nucleotides: TGTGCCAGCAGCCAAGGGACAGGGGGTCTCTATGGCTACACCTTC. Its translation: CASSQGTGGLYGYTF.

The chain has TRBV12-3 or TRBV12-4 and TRBJ1-2; possible D gene TRBD1, 6 bases. The CDR3 contains 12 residues. V lost 4 bases and J 8 bases, leaving 11 bases between the germline ends. CDR3 sequence reads: CASSYTGSGYTF. The CDR3, as DNA: TGTGCCAGCAGTTATACAGGGAGCGGCTACACCTTC.

The genes are TRBV3-1 (or the pseudogene TRBV3-2) and TRBJ1-1; 7 bases are shared with TRBD1. Per germline, CDR1 LGHDT and CDR2 YNNKEL (reference sequence). Losses at the gene ends were 1 base for V and 2 bases for J; bases not matched to a gene: 1. This CDR3 has 14 amino acids. CDR3 protein: CASSQGQGNTEAFF. The CDR3 nucleotides read TGTGCCAGCAGCCAAGGACAGGGAAACACTGAAGCTTTCTTT.

The chain has TRBV5-1 and TRBJ2-7, with 10 bases fitting TRBD1. Germline V lookup: CDR1 SGHRS, CDR2 YFSETQ. V dropped 4 bases and J dropped 4; count of bases not matched to a gene: 5. This CDR3 contains 14 residues. The CDR3 is CASSAGTGVYEQYF. DNA of the CDR3: TGCGCCAGCAGCGCCGGGACAGGGGTTTACGAGCAGTACTTC.

This rearrangement joins TRBV3-1 (or the pseudogene TRBV3-2) to TRBJ2-2; 9 bases map to TRBD2. This CDR3 comprises 18 residues. Trimming cost V 1 base and J 0 bases; bases outside gene matches: 6. CDR1 and CDR2 (germline): LGHDT, YNNKEL (reference sequence). The CDR3 sequence: CASSQGRGLASNTGELFF. CDR3 coding DNA: TGTGCCAGCAGCCAAGGAAGGGGACTAGCTTCGAACACCGGGGAGCTGTTTTTT.

The rearrangement uses TRBV7-9 and TRBJ1-2; no clear D. The CDR3 spans 11 residues. Germline CDR1 SEHNR, CDR2 FQNEAQ (reference sequence). Trimming pared 5 bases from V and 8 bases from J, leaving 9 bases between. CDR3 region: CASSRQAGYTF. The CDR3 DNA is TGTGCCAGCAGCCGCCAGGCGGGCTACACCTTC.

The gene calls are TRBV6-2 or TRBV6-3 and TRBJ2-3; 11 bases line up with TRBD2. With V trimmed by 6 bases and J by 4 bases, 9 bases remained unmatched. Germline CDR1 MNHEY, CDR2 SVGEGT. This CDR3 has 16 amino acids. The CDR3 spells CASSPHSGGAADTQYF. The DNA for the CDR3 is TGTGCCAGCAGCCCCCATAGCGGGGGGGCGGCAGATACGCAGTATTTT.

The rearrangement links TRBV7-9 to TRBJ1-3; 7 bases align to TRBD1. Germline CDR1 is SEHNR and CDR2 is FQNEAQ (reference sequence). J was trimmed by 3 bases and V by 4 bases; bases with no gene match: 12. The CDR3 loop spans 17 amino acids. The CDR3 DNA follows: TGTGCCAGCAGCTCCGAATACGGGACAGTGGGTGGAAACACCATATATTTT. The encoded protein is CASSSEYGTVGGNTIYF. The variable domain in full, completed from reference TRBV7-9 and TRBJ1-3, reads DTGVSQNPRHKITKRGQNVTFRCDPISEHNRLYWYRQTLGQGPEFLTYFQNEAQLEKSRLLSDRFSAERPKGSFSTLEIQRTEQGDSAMYLCASSSEYGTVGGNTIYFGEGSWLTVV.

V gene TRBV9 combines with J gene TRBJ1-5, with D tentatively TRBD1 (6 bases). Germline loops: CDR1 SGDLS, CDR2 YYNGEE. The CDR3 totals 14 residues. V lost 4 bases and J 6 bases, leaving 14 bases between the germline ends. CDR3 protein: CASSPGAGVQPQHF. In nucleotides, the CDR3 is TGTGCCAGCAGCCCAGGGGCGGGGGTTCAGCCCCAGCATTTT.

The rearrangement joins TRBV5-5 to TRBJ2-2, with D perhaps TRBD1 (6 bases). This CDR3 has 16 residues. Trimming pared 1 base from V and 1 base from J, leaving 11 bases between. CDR1 SGHKS and CDR2 YYEKEE come from the germline V gene (reference sequence). The CDR3 region has the DNA TGTGCCAGCAGCTTGAACAGGGTAGGGAACACCGGGGAGCTGTTTTTT. Protein sequence: CASSLNRVGNTGELFF.

The chain is built from TRBV19 and TRBJ1-3; TRBD1 aligns across 7 bases. This CDR3 comprises 12 residues. V trimming: 7 bases; J trimming: 4 bases; junction bases outside the gene matches: 1. The germline V gene has CDR1 LNHDA and CDR2 SQIVND (reference sequence). CDR3 bases: TGTGCCAGTACGGGACAGGGAAACACCATATATTTT. Its protein product is CASTGQGNTIYF. Combining the CDR3 with reference TRBV19 and TRBJ1-3 gives the whole variable domain DGGITQSPKYLFRKEGQNVTLSCEQNLNHDAMYWYRQDPGQGLRLIYYSQIVNDFQKGDIAEGYSVSREKKESFPLTVTSAQKNPTAFYLCASTGQGNTIYFGEGSWLTVV.

The V and J genes are TRBV6-5 and TRBJ1-1, with 8 bases lining up with TRBD1. The junction had 8 bases not matched to a gene; V was cut back by 5 bases and J by 6 bases. The length of the CDR3 is 14 residues. The germline CDR1 and CDR2 sequences are MNHEY and SVGAGI. The CDR3: CASSNGQGASEAFF. DNA for the CDR3: TGTGCCAGCAGTAACGGACAGGGTGCTTCTGAAGCTTTCTTT.

The chain combines TRBV10-3 with TRBJ1-2; the match to TRBD1 covers 11 bases. After removal of 0 bases from V and 2 bases from J, the junction contained 8 bases not matched to a gene. The CDR3 has 18 residues. Germline values: CDR1 ENHRY, CDR2 SYGVKD. CDR3 residues: CAISESDRTGGENYGYTF. DNA of the CDR3: TGTGCCATCAGTGAGTCGGACCGGACAGGGGGCGAGAACTATGGCTACACCTTC.

The rearrangement links TRBV3-1 (or the pseudogene TRBV3-2) to TRBJ1-6, with 9 bases that match TRBD1. Per germline, CDR1 LGHDT and CDR2 YNNKEL (reference sequence). The junction had 5 bases not matched to a gene; V was cut back by 5 bases and J by 9 bases. The CDR3 extends over 14 amino acids. In nucleotides, the CDR3 is TGTGCCAGCAGCACAGGGGGCGCCGGTTCACCCCTCCACTTT. Translation gives CASSTGGAGSPLHF.